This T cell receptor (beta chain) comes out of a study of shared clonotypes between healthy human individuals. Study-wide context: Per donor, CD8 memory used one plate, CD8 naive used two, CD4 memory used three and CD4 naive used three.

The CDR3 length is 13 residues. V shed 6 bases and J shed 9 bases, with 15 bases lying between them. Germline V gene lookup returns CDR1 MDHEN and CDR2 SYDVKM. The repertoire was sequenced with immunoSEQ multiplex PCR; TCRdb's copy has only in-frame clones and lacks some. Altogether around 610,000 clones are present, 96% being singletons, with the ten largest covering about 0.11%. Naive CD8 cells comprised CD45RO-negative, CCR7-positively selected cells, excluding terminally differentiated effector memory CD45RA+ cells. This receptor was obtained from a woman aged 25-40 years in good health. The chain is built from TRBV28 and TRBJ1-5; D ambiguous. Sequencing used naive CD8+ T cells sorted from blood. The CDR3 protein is CASSLAAGAPQHF. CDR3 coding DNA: TGTGCCAGCAGCTTGGCCGCCGGAGCGCCCCAGCATTTT.